Listed below are T cell receptor beta chains from one sample, sequenced in a study of regulatory T cells in long-lasting Graves disease. Via MiXCR, TCRdb re-called the multiplex PCR reads, giving one row per CDR3 protein. The repertoire has about half a million distinct CDR3 sequences, 12% of them found once; the top ten carry approximately 9%. These data are also associated with another study on T cells in Graves' hyperthyroidism and ophthalmopathy.

The sample consisted of peripheral blood mononuclear cells (PBMCs), taken at new diagnosis, from a patient treated with antithyroid drugs. Receptors originate from a woman aged 25 to 39 with Graves disease. CDR3s include the opening cysteine and the closing phenylalanine or tryptophan. The D gene is left open where the match is weak. Only some rows state a clone size, as once, few, many or a class for expanded clones.

j_gene,v_gene,d_gene,abundance,CDR3aa,CDR3nt
TRBJ2-5,TRBV20-1,TRBD2,many,CSAPLAGQETQYF,TGCAGTGCTCCCCTAGCGGGGCAAGAGACCCAGTACTTC
TRBJ2-7,TRBV19,.,few,CASKGDPGSSYEQYF,TGTGCCAGCAAGGGGGACCCCGGGAGTTCCTACGAGCAGTACTTC
TRBJ2-7,TRBV3-1,.,few,CASSQLAGTLYEQYF,TGTGCCAGCAGCCAATTGGCCGGGACCCTCTACGAGCAGTACTTC
TRBJ2-4,TRBV6-5,.,few,CASSYSIGGKNIQYF,TGTGCCAGCAGTTACTCTATCGGGGGCAAAAACATTCAGTACTTC
TRBJ1-1,TRBV5-1,.,.,CASSLAAAMNTEAFF,TGCGCCAGCAGCTTGGCGGCAGCTATGAACACTGAAGCTTTCTTT
TRBJ2-1,TRBV27,TRBD2,.,CASSSYGRIAGASEQFF,TGTGCCAGCAGTTCATACGGAAGAATAGCGGGAGCGAGTGAGCAGTTCTTC
TRBJ1-5,TRBV6-5,TRBD1,many,CASSYIQGVGQPQHF,TGTGCCAGCAGTTATATACAGGGGGTGGGTCAGCCCCAGCATTTT
TRBJ2-7,TRBV6-1,.,many,CASRVAESSYEQYF,TGTGCCAGCAGGGTAGCGGAGAGCTCCTACGAGCAGTACTTC
TRBJ2-3,TRBV11-2,.,many,CASSHTKGGTGDGPPDTQYF,TGTGCCAGCAGCCACACAAAAGGGGGGACGGGAGATGGTCCCCCAGATACGCAGTATTTT
TRBJ2-5,TRBV19,.,many,CASSNKTGKWTQETQYF,TGTGCCAGTAGCAACAAAACAGGGAAATGGACCCAAGAGACCCAGTACTTC
TRBJ2-3,TRBV4-1,.,.,CASSQGYQRVLDTQYF,TGCGCCAGCAGCCAAGGCTACCAGCGGGTTTTAGATACGCAGTATTTT
TRBJ1-5,TRBV24-1,TRBD1,.,CATSDSTGGNQPQHF,TGTGCCACCAGTGATTCTACAGGGGGGAATCAGCCCCAGCATTTT
TRBJ1-1,TRBV13,.,.,CASSSYYERQNTEAFF,TGCGCCAGCAGCTCCTACTACGAAAGACAGAACACTGAAGCTTTCTTT
TRBJ2-5,TRBV28,TRBD1,.,CASRGQGIPQETQYF,TGTGCCAGCAGAGGACAGGGTATCCCCCAAGAGACCCAGTACTTC
TRBJ2-3,TRBV10-2,.,few,CASSDSNDWDTQYF,TGCGCCAGCAGTGATTCTAATGACTGGGATACGCAGTATTTT
TRBJ2-5,TRBV20-1,TRBD2,.,CSAGGGRGTQYF,TGCAGTGCTGGCGGAGGGAGGGGGACCCAGTACTTC
TRBJ1-5,TRBV19,.,many,CASSIQVTQPQHF,TGTGCCAGTAGTATCCAGGTTACCCAGCCCCAGCATTTT
TRBJ1-4,TRBV2,.,many,CASSPVGKLFF,TGTGCCAGCAGCCCCGTGGGAAAACTGTTTTTT
TRBJ2-7,TRBV20-1,TRBD2,.,CSARGVTSGRGNEQYF,TGCAGTGCTAGGGGGGTGACTAGCGGGAGAGGGAACGAGCAGTACTTC
TRBJ2-7,TRBV4-1,TRBD1,few,CASSPRTGGKGIAYEQYF,TGCGCCAGCAGTCCCCGGACAGGGGGCAAGGGGATAGCCTACGAGCAGTACTTC
TRBJ2-7,TRBV28,.,many,CASSFTSLVNYEQYF,TGTGCCAGCAGTTTCACAAGTTTAGTCAACTACGAGCAGTACTTC
TRBJ1-5,TRBV11-2,.,.,CASSLVGQGPTSQHF,TGTGCCAGCAGCTTGGTTGGGCAGGGCCCGACTTCCCAGCATTTT
TRBJ2-1,TRBV11-3,TRBD2,many,CASSLGLTSGSWSNEQFF,TGTGCCAGCAGCTTAGGGCTGACTAGCGGGAGCTGGAGCAATGAGCAGTTCTTC
TRBJ1-2,TRBV6-2/TRBV6-3,.,many,CASSYVLGGSDGYTF,TGTGCCAGCAGTTACGTATTAGGAGGTTCTGACGGCTACACCTTC
TRBJ1-4,TRBV7-9,.,many,CASRPIMRHEKLFF,TGTGCCAGCAGACCGATAATGAGGCATGAGAAACTGTTTTTT
TRBJ2-7,TRBV2,.,many,CASSEARGVRVWEQYF,TGTGCCAGCAGTGAAGCGCGAGGGGTTCGGGTTTGGGAGCAGTACTTC
TRBJ1-5,TRBV2,TRBD1,many,CASSRDRVGNQPQHF,TGTGCCAGCAGCAGGGACAGGGTGGGCAATCAGCCCCAGCATTTT
TRBJ2-3,TRBV10-3,.,many,CASLGVDTQYF,TGTGCCTCGTTAGGTGTGGATACGCAGTATTTT
TRBJ2-6,TRBV12-3/TRBV12-4,.,many,CASSPEVFGNSGANVLTF,TGTGCCAGCAGCCCGGAGGTTTTCGGGAACTCTGGGGCCAACGTCCTGACTTTC
TRBJ1-6,TRBV6-1,.,many,CASSELGPDSNSPLHF,TGTGCCAGCAGTGAATTGGGCCCAGACTCTAATTCACCCCTCCACTTT
TRBJ2-2,TRBV6-5,TRBD1,many,CASSYASDRKVFSGELFF,TGTGCCAGCAGTTACGCTTCGGACAGGAAAGTTTTCTCCGGGGAGCTGTTTTTT
TRBJ2-4,TRBV3-1,.,.,CASSQGGPLESKNIQYF,TGTGCCAGCAGCCAAGGGGGTCCCCTCGAATCCAAAAACATTCAGTACTTC
TRBJ1-2,TRBV28,.,.,CASQRDGSIGYTF,TGTGCCAGCCAACGTGACGGATCTATTGGCTACACCTTC
TRBJ2-7,TRBV28,.,many,CASSSPGDPTYEQYF,TGTGCCAGCAGCTCACCAGGGGACCCGACCTACGAGCAGTACTTC
TRBJ2-1,TRBV3-1,TRBD2,many,CASMTSGSNEQFF,TGTGCCAGCATGACTAGCGGGAGCAATGAGCAGTTCTTC
TRBJ2-2,TRBV19,TRBD1,.,CASRQPHGGQGTGELFF,TGTGCCAGTAGGCAACCCCATGGGGGACAGGGCACCGGGGAGCTGTTTTTT
TRBJ2-1,TRBV29-1,.,many,CSAPAQSHEQFF,TGCAGCGCCCCCGCCCAAAGCCATGAGCAGTTCTTC
TRBJ1-1,TRBV18,.,many,CASSPVTLPEAFF,TGTGCCAGCTCACCGGTCACACTTCCTGAAGCTTTCTTT
TRBJ2-7,TRBV29-1,.,many,CSVEEGDNSYEQYF,TGCAGCGTTGAAGAAGGGGACAACTCCTACGAGCAGTACTTC
TRBJ2-3,TRBV11-2,.,many,CASSPRGSDTQYF,TGTGCCAGCAGCCCCCGGGGTTCAGATACGCAGTATTTT
TRBJ1-1,TRBV7-2,TRBD1,.,CASSPGGGWRNTEAFF,TGTGCCAGCAGCCCCGGAGGGGGCTGGCGGAACACTGAAGCTTTCTTT
TRBJ1-1,TRBV28,.,.,CASRPRSNTEAFF,TGTGCCAGCAGACCGCGGTCGAACACTGAAGCTTTCTTT
TRBJ1-5,TRBV4-1,.,few,CASTEGVGNQPQHF,TGCGCCAGCACGGAGGGGGTAGGCAATCAGCCCCAGCATTTT
TRBJ1-1,TRBV29-1,.,many,CSGTQGTLKAFF,TGCAGCGGCACACAGGGTACCCTTAAAGCTTTCTTT
TRBJ1-2,TRBV7-9,.,few,CASSLYKVNGYTF,TGTGCCAGCAGCTTATATAAGGTGAATGGCTACACCTTC
TRBJ2-7,TRBV6-5,TRBD1,.,CASSYSRQGSHEQYF,TGTGCCAGCAGTTACTCCCGACAGGGTTCTCACGAGCAGTACTTC
TRBJ2-1,TRBV18,TRBD2,many,CASSESGGTYNEQFF,TGTGCCAGCTCAGAAAGCGGGGGGACCTACAATGAGCAGTTCTTC
TRBJ2-7,TRBV29-1,TRBD1,many,CSVDPGTGRIEQYF,TGCAGCGTTGACCCCGGGACAGGGAGGATCGAGCAGTACTTC
TRBJ2-2,TRBV2,.,many,CASSGKSRTGELFF,TGTGCCAGCAGTGGAAAAAGTAGGACCGGGGAGCTGTTTTTT
TRBJ1-1,TRBV20-1,.,.,CSARLGASEAFF,TGCAGTGCTAGACTAGGGGCTAGTGAAGCTTTCTTT
TRBJ1-1,TRBV12-3/TRBV12-4,.,many,CASSLLAEMNTEAFF,TGTGCCAGCAGTTTATTGGCGGAAATGAACACTGAAGCTTTCTTT
TRBJ2-3,TRBV4-2,TRBD2,few,CASSPKPLAGGTDTQYF,TGTGCCAGCAGCCCTAAACCACTAGCGGGAGGCACAGATACGCAGTATTTT
TRBJ2-1,TRBV18,TRBD2,.,CASSPRTSGRSGNEQFF,TGTGCCAGCTCACCAAGGACTAGCGGGAGATCGGGGAATGAGCAGTTCTTC